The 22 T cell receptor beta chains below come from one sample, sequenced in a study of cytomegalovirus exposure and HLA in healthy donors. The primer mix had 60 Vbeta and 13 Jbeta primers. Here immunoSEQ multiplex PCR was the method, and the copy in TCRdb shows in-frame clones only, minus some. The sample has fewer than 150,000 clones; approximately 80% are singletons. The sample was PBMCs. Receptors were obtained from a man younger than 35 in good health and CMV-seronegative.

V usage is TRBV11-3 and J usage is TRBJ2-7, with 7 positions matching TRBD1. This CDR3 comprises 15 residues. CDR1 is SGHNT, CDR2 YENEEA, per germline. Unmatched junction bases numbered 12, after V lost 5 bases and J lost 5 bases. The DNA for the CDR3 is TGTGCCAGCAGCACGCGGACCACAGGGGTGGACGAGCAGTACTTC. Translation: CASSTRTTGVDEQYF.

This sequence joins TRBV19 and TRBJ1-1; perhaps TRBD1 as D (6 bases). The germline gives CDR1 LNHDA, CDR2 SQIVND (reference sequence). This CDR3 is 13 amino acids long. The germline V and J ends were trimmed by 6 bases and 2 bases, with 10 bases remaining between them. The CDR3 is CASSRQANTEAFF. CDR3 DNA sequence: TGTGCCAGTAGCCGACAGGCTAACACTGAAGCTTTCTTT.

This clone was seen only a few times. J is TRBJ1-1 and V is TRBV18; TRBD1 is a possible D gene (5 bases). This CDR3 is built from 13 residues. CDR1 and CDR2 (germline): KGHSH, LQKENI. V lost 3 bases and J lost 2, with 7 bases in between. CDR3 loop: CASSPQGNTEAFF. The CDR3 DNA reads TGTGCCAGCTCACCTCAGGGAAACACTGAAGCTTTCTTT.

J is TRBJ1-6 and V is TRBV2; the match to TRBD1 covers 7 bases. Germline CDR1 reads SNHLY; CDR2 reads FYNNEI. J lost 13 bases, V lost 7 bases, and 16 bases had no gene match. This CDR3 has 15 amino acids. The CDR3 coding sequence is TGTGCCAGCACCACAGGGGACGGGGTTCTATGGCCCCTCCACTTT. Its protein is CASTTGDGVLWPLHF.

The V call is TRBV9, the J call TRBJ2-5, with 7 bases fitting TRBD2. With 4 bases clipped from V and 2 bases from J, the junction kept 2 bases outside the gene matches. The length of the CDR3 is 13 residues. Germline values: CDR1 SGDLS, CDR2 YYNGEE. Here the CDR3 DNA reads TGTGCCAGCAGCTTTAGCGGGCAAGAGACCCAGTACTTC. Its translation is CASSFSGQETQYF.

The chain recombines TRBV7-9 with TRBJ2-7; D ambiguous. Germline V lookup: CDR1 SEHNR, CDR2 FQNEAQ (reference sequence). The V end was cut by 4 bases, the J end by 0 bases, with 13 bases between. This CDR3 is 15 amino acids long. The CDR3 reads CASSSGEWSSYEQYF. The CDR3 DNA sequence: TGTGCCAGCAGCTCCGGAGAGTGGAGCTCCTACGAGCAGTACTTC.

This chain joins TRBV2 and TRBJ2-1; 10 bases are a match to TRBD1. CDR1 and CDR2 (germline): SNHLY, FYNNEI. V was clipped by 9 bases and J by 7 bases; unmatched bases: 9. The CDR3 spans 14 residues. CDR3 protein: CARDRGRNGNEQFF. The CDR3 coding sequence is TGTGCCAGAGACAGGGGGCGTAATGGGAATGAGCAGTTCTTC.

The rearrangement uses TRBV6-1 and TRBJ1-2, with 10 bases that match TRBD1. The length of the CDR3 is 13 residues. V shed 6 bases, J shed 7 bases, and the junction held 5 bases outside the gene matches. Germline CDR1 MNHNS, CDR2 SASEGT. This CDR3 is CASSPGQGLGYTF. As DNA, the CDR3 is TGTGCCAGCAGCCCGGGACAGGGGCTTGGCTACACCTTC.

This chain's CDR3 is CASSWGQLNTEAFF. CDR3 nucleotides: TGTGCCAGCAGTTGGGGACAGTTGAACACTGAAGCTTTCTTT. J is TRBJ1-1 and V is TRBV5-8; 7 positions match TRBD1. This CDR3 spans 14 amino acids. The V gene end was trimmed by 5 bases and the J gene end by 0 bases; junction bases not matched to a gene: 4. Looked up from germline, CDR1 is SGHTS and CDR2 is YDEGEE. Complete variable domain (other parts from reference TRBV5-8 and TRBJ1-1): EAGVTQSPTHLIKTRGQQATLRCSPISGHTSVYWYQQALGLGLQFLLWYDEGEERNRGNFPPRFSGRQFPNYSSELNVNALELEDSALYLCASSWGQLNTEAFFGQGTRLTVV.

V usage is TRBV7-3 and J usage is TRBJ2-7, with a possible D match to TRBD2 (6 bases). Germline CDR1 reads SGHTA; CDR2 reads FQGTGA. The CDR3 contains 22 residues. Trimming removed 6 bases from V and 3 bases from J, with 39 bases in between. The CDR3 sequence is CASRFTIDPLAPTNYGVYEQYF. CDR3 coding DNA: TGTGCCAGCAGGTTTACAATCGACCCCCTAGCGCCCACTAACTACGGGGTCTACGAGCAGTACTTC.

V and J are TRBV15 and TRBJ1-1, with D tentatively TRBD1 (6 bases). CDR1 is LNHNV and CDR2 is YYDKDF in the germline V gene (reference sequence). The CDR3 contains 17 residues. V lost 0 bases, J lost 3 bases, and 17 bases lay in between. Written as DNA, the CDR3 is TGTGCCACCAGCAGAGAACAGGGAATTTCGAAGGACACTGAAGCTTTCTTT. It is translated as CATSREQGISKDTEAFF.

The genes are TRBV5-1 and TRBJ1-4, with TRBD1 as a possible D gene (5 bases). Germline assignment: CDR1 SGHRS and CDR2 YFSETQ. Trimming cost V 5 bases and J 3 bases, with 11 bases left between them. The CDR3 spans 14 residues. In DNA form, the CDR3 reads TGCGCCAGCAGTGAAGACAGTCCTAATGAAAAACTGTTTTTT. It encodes CASSEDSPNEKLFF.

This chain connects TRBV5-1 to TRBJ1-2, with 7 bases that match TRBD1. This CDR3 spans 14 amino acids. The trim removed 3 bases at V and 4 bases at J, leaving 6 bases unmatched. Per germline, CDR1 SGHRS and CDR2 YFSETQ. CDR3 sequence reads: CASSSLRGSYGYTF. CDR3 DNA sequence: TGCGCCAGCAGCTCCCTCAGGGGGTCCTATGGCTACACCTTC.

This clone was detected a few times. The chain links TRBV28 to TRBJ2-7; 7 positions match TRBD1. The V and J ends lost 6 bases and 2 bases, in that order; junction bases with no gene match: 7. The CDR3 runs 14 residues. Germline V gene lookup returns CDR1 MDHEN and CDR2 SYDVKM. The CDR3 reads CASSYDRATYEQYF. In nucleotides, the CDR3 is TGTGCCAGCAGCTACGACAGGGCCACCTACGAGCAGTACTTC.

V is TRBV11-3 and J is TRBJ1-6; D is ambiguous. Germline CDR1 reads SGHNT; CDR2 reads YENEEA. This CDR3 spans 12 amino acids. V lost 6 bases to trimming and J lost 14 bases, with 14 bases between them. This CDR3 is CASSSYRESLHF. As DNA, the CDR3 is TGTGCCAGCAGTTCATACAGAGAGTCCCTCCACTTT.

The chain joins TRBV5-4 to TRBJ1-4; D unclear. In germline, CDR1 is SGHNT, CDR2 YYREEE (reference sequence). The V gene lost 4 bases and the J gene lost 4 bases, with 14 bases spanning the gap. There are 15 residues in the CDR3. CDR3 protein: CASSVGGINNEKLFF. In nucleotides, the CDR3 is TGTGCCAGCAGCGTAGGCGGGATAAATAATGAAAAACTGTTTTTT. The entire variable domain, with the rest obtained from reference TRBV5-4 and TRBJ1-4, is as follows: ETGVTQSPTHLIKTRGQQVTLRCSSQSGHNTVSWYQQALGQGPQFIFQYYREEENGRGNFPPRFSGLQFPNYSSELNVNALELDDSALYLCASSVGGINNEKLFFGSGTQLSVL.

The CDR3 DNA reads TGTGCCAGCAGCGAGACAGGGGCCGTAGGCTATGGCTACACCTTC. Its protein product is CASSETGAVGYGYTF. The V gene is TRBV9, the J gene TRBJ1-2; TRBD1 agrees at 8 bases. The V gene end was trimmed by 3 bases and the J gene end by 4 bases; junction bases not matched to a gene: 8. CDR1 is SGDLS, CDR2 YYNGEE, per germline. This CDR3 has 15 residues.

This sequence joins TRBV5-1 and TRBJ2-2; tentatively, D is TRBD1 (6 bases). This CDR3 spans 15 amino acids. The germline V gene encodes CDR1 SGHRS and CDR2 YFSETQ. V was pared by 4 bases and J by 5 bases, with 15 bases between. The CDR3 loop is CASSPSTGWTGELFF. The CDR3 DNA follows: TGCGCCAGCAGCCCATCGACAGGCTGGACCGGGGAGCTGTTTTTT.

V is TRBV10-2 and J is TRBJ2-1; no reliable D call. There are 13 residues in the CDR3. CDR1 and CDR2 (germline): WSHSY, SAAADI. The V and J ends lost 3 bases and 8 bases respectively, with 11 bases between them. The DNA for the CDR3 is TGCGCCAGCAGTGACGGAGTGAGCGATGAGCAGTTCTTC. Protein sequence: CASSDGVSDEQFF.

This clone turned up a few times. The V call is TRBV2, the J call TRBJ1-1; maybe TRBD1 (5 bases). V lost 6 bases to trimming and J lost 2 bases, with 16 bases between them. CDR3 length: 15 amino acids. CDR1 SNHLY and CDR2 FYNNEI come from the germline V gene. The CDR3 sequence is CASRTDFGANTEAFF. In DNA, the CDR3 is TGTGCCAGCAGGACAGATTTTGGAGCAAACACTGAAGCTTTCTTT.

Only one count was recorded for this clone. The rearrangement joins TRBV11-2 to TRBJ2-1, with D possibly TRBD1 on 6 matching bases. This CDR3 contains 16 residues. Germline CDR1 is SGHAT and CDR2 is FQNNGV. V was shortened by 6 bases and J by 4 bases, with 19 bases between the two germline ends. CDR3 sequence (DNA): TGTGCCAGCAGTCCTAGGGTGGGGGCCGAGTACAATGAGCAGTTCTTC. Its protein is CASSPRVGAEYNEQFF.

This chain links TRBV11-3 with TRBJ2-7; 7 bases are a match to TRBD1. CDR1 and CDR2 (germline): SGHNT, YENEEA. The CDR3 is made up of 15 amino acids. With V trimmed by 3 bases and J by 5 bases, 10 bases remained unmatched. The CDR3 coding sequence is TGTGCCAGCAGCTTGGGCCAAGGACAGGTTAACGAGCAGTACTTC. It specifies CASSLGQGQVNEQYF.